A selection of T cell receptor beta chains follows, all from one sample in a study of long-term antiretroviral therapy in people with HIV. The repertoire was sequenced with immunoSEQ multiplex PCR; TCRdb's copy has only in-frame clones and lacks some. Of approximately 35,000 clones in the sample, roughly 97% were seen once. The sample was unsorted PBMCs, taken 6.9 years after starting antiretroviral therapy. Every receptor here comes from a man younger than 40 with HIV. Each CDR3 is given with its conserved first and last residue. The D gene is left open where the match is weak. Not every row has a clone size; where given, it reads once, few, many or a size class.

V,D,J,size,CDR3,DNA
TRBV7-6,TRBD2,TRBJ2-7,once,CASSPGLAGPATTYEQYF,TGTGCCAGCAGCCCGGGACTAGCGGGTCCGGCCACAACCTACGAGCAGTACTTC
TRBV7-3,TRBD2,TRBJ2-3,few,CASSETSGEADTQYF,TGTGCCAGCAGCGAAACTAGCGGGGAGGCAGATACGCAGTATTTT
TRBV7-2,.,TRBJ2-4,.,CASSLDLNIQYF,TGTGCCAGCAGCTTAGACTTAAACATTCAGTACTTC
TRBV19,.,TRBJ1-1,.,CASRLPWGRDTEAFF,TGTGCCAGTAGGCTACCTTGGGGGAGGGACACTGAAGCTTTCTTT
TRBV2,.,TRBJ2-5,.,CASSQPQETQYF,TGTGCCAGCAGCCAACCCCAAGAGACCCAGTACTTC
TRBV15,.,TRBJ1-2,.,CATSRVGWGHGYTF,TGTGCCACCAGCAGAGTTGGGTGGGGGCATGGCTACACCTTC
TRBV4-3,TRBD2,TRBJ2-1,.,CASSQTPTSGASYNEQFF,TGCGCCAGCAGCCAAACTCCGACTAGCGGGGCATCCTACAATGAGCAGTTCTTC
TRBV7-6,.,TRBJ2-6,.,CASSLYAGANVLTF,TGTGCCAGCAGCTTATATGCTGGGGCCAACGTCCTGACTTTC
TRBV5-4,TRBD1,TRBJ1-1,.,CASSPDRVLAAEAFF,TGTGCCAGCAGCCCCGACAGGGTGCTAGCGGCTGAAGCTTTCTTT
TRBV19,TRBD1,TRBJ1-6,.,CASRPPGQGNSPLHF,TGTGCCAGTAGGCCCCCGGGACAGGGAAATTCACCCCTCCACTTT
TRBV7-6,.,TRBJ2-5,.,CASGRGAETQYF,TGTGCCAGCGGCCGGGGGGCTGAGACCCAGTACTTC
TRBV7-7,.,TRBJ2-1,.,CASSLTAGPPHNEQFF,TGTGCTAGCAGCTTGACGGCGGGTCCCCCCCACAATGAGCAGTTCTTC
TRBV19,.,TRBJ1-1,.,CASSVPGLTVVGAFF,TGTGCCAGTAGTGTTCCGGGACTGACCGTTGTAGGGGCTTTCTTT
TRBV14,.,TRBJ2-5,once,CASSQTLPGEETQYF,TGTGCCAGCAGCCAAACCCTACCAGGGGAGGAGACCCAGTACTTC
TRBV7-2,TRBD2,TRBJ2-1,.,CASSFRGGGAVEQFF,TGTGCCAGCAGCTTTCGGGGCGGGGGGGCCGTTGAGCAGTTCTTC
TRBV30,.,TRBJ2-7,.,CAWKSRRGQSVGTYEQYF,TGTGCCTGGAAATCCCGGAGGGGACAGAGTGTGGGGACGTACGAGCAGTACTTC
TRBV5-1,.,TRBJ2-3,.,CASTLIYSGSTDTQYF,TGCGCCAGCACCTTAATCTATTCGGGGAGCACAGATACGCAGTATTTT
TRBV7-3,.,TRBJ2-2,.,CASSLGLGPGELFF,TGTGCCAGCAGCTTGGGGTTGGGACCCGGGGAGCTGTTTTTT
TRBV29-1,.,TRBJ1-1,.,CSVVVPVRGTEAFF,TGCAGCGTTGTAGTTCCCGTAAGGGGCACTGAAGCTTTCTTT
TRBV6-6,TRBD2,TRBJ2-7,.,CATQQGPGGSNEQYF,TGTGCCACCCAACAGGGCCCGGGAGGGTCCAACGAGCAGTACTTC
TRBV18,TRBD1,TRBJ2-5,.,CASSPRDRETQYF,TGTGCCAGCTCACCACGGGACAGGGAGACCCAGTACTTC
TRBV10-3,TRBD1,TRBJ1-1,once,CATGDSLNTEAFF,TGTGCCACCGGGGACAGCTTGAACACTGAAGCTTTCTTT
TRBV9,.,TRBJ2-7,.,CASSVYGDQFYEQYF,TGTGCCAGCAGCGTATATGGGGACCAATTCTACGAGCAGTACTTC
TRBV30,TRBD2,TRBJ2-1,.,CAWSAGLAGTRGRNEQFF,TGTGCCTGGAGTGCCGGGCTAGCGGGGACAAGGGGACGGAATGAGCAGTTCTTC
TRBV7-2,.,TRBJ2-3,.,CASSLGGGNTDTQYF,TGTGCCAGCAGCTTAGGAGGCGGGAACACAGATACGCAGTATTTT